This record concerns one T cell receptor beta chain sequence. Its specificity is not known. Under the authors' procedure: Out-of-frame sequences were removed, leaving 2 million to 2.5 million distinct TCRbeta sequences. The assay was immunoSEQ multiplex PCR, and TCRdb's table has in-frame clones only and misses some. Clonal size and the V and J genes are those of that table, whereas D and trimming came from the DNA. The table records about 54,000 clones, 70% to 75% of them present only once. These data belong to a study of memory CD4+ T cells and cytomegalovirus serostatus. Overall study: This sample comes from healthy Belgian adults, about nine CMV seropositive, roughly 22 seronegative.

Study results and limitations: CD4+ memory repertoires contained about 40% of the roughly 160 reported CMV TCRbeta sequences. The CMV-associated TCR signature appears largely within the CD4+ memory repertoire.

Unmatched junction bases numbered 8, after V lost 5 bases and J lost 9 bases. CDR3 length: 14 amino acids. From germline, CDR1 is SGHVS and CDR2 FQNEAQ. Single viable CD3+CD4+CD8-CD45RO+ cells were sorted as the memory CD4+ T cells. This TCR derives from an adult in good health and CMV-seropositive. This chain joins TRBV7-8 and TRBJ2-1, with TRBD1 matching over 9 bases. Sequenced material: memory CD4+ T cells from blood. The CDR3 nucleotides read TGTGCCAGCAGCCACTCACAGGGGGCTCTTGAGCAGTTCTTC. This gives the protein CASSHSQGALEQFF.